This TCR beta chain is from a study of shared clonotypes between healthy human individuals. About the study: The study drew on two women and a few men aged 18 to 49 as donors. Study findings and constraints: There were few donors, and this limited the genetic and exposure-history diversity represented.

The table came from immunoSEQ multiplex PCR; TCRdb's copy has only in-frame clones and leaves some out. This sample has nearly 1 million clones, with 60% to 85% found just once. In germline, CDR1 is MNHEY, CDR2 SVGAGI. Trimming shortened V by 4 bases and J by 2 bases, and 15 bases separated the two germline ends. The CDR3 runs to 16 residues. This clone has just a few counts. Its specificity is unknown. This chain joins TRBV6-5 and TRBJ2-4; the D gene is possibly TRBD1 (6 bases). Specimen: memory CD4+ T cells sorted from blood. Subset here: CD45RA-negative fraction. The clonotype was recovered from a young man in good health. The CDR3 DNA reads TGTGCCAGCAGTTCCCCCCGCGACAGGACCAAAAACATTCAGTACTTC. This translates into CASSSPRDRTKNIQYF.